Listed below are T cell receptor beta chains from one sample, sequenced in a study of blood T cell repertoires in COVID-19. Clones were sequenced by immunoSEQ multiplex PCR, and TCRdb holds only the in-frame ones, with some missing. The sample records 200,000 to 300,000 clones, over 80% being singletons. Source material: peripheral blood. The receptors were sampled from a man aged 30 to 45 who had recovered from COVID-19. Both conserved end residues are part of each CDR3. The D gene is left open where the match is weak. Clone size is given for some rows only: seen once, a few or many times, or a class if the clone is expanded.

>TRBJ2-3|TRBV5-1|.|TRBD2
CASLPAGGRTDTQYF
TGCGCCAGCCTACCCGCGGGGGGGCGCACAGATACGCAGTATTTT
>TRBJ1-2|TRBV28|.|.
CASSFPIGSANYGYTF
TGTGCCAGCAGTTTTCCCATAGGTAGCGCCAACTATGGCTACACCTTC
>TRBJ2-1|TRBV11-1|.|.
CASIGIMGHNEQFF
TGTGCCAGCATCGGAATAATGGGGCACAATGAGCAGTTCTTC
>TRBJ2-3|TRBV7-2|.|TRBD1
CASSLQTGATDTQYF
TGTGCCAGCAGCTTGCAGACAGGGGCTACAGATACGCAGTATTTT
>TRBJ2-5|TRBV6-5|.|.
CASGGAAGYKETQYF
TGTGCCAGCGGGGGGGCAGCGGGGTATAAAGAGACCCAGTACTTC
>TRBJ1-2|TRBV10-2|.|TRBD1
CASSEATGTGGDGYTF
TGCGCCAGCAGTGAAGCCACCGGGACAGGGGGCGATGGCTACACCTTC
>TRBJ1-5|TRBV2|.|.
CASMRGSGQPQHF
TGTGCCAGCATGCGGGGCAGTGGGCAGCCCCAGCATTTT
>TRBJ1-3|TRBV7-9|.|TRBD1
CASSPGQGTGNTIYF
TGTGCCAGCAGCCCGGGACAGGGGACTGGAAACACCATATATTTT
>TRBJ1-2|TRBV4-2|.|TRBD1
CASSPTGTGGQGYTF
TGTGCCAGCAGCCCCACCGGGACAGGGGGTCAAGGCTACACCTTC
>TRBJ1-2|TRBV5-1|.|.
CASSSTGNYGYTF
TGCGCCAGCAGCTCAACAGGGAACTATGGCTACACCTTC
>TRBJ1-2|TRBV29-1|.|TRBD1
CSGGQVNYGYTF
TGCAGCGGGGGACAGGTCAACTATGGCTACACCTTC
>TRBJ1-5|TRBV19|.|.
CASSIGSEYSNQPQHF
TGTGCCAGTAGTATAGGGTCGGAGTATAGCAATCAGCCCCAGCATTTT
>TRBJ1-5|TRBV29-1|.|TRBD1
CSVEDRVFGQPQHF
TGCAGCGTTGAGGACAGGGTATTCGGTCAGCCCCAGCATTTT
>TRBJ2-2|TRBV6-1|few|TRBD2
CASSESSSGVSGELFF
TGTGCCAGCAGTGAATCCTCTAGCGGGGTCTCCGGGGAGCTGTTTTTT
>TRBJ1-2|TRBV7-9|.|TRBD1
CASSSRQGGPHAYGYTF
TGTGCCAGCAGCTCTAGACAGGGGGGCCCCCATGCGTATGGCTACACCTTC
>TRBJ2-7|TRBV14|once|TRBD1
CASSPGQGPYEQYF
TGTGCCAGCAGCCCGGGACAGGGGCCCTACGAGCAGTACTTC